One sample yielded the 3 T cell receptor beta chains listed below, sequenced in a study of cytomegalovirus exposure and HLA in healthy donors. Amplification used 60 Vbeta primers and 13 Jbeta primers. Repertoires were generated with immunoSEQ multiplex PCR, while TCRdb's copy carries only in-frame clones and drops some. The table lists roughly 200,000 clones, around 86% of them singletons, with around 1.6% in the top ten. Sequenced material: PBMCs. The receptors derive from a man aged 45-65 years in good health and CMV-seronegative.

This CDR3 is CASSSGQAWGQYF. CDR3 in DNA: TGTGCCAGCAGCTCGGGACAGGCCTGGGGGCAGTACTTC. This rearrangement joins TRBV6-6 to TRBJ2-7; 8 nucleotides align to TRBD1. After removal of 6 bases from V and 9 bases from J, the junction contained 10 bases not matched to a gene. CDR1 is MNHNY and CDR2 is SVGAGI in the germline V gene (reference sequence). This CDR3 has 13 residues.

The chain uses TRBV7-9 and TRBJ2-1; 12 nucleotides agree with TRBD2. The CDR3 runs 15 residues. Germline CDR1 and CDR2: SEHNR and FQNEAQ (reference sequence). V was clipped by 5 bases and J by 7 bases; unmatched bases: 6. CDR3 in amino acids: CASSALAGGLNEQFF. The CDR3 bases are TGTGCCAGCAGCGCACTAGCGGGAGGTCTAAATGAGCAGTTCTTC.

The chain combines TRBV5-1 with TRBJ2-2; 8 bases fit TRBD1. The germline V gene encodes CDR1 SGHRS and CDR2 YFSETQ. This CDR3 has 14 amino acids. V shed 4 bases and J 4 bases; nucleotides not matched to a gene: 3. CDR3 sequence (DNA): TGCGCCAGCAGCCCGGGACAGGCCACCGGGGAGCTGTTTTTT. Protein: CASSPGQATGELFF.